This TCR beta chain was retrieved from a study of T-cell reconstitution after alpha-beta-depleted transplantation in children. Preparation of the TCRbeta library involved a method that used unique molecular identifiers. Each CDR3 protein gets one entry after TCRdb re-called the PCR reads with MiXCR. The data contain about 540,000 distinct CDR3 sequences, 15% to 20% of them singletons. This clonotype turned up a few times. This CDR3 region has 19 residues. The germline gives CDR1 LGHDT, CDR2 YNNKEL (reference sequence). Losses at the gene ends were 4 bases for V and 0 bases for J; bases not matched to a gene: 15.

The chain has TRBV3-1 and TRBJ2-4; 7 nucleotides line up with TRBD2. The receptor was isolated from a human donor who donated a stem cell graft to a child with acute lymphoblastic leukemia. The sample consisted of PBMCs from the stem cell graft donor, taken from the stem cell graft. DNA for the CDR3: TGTGCCAGCAGCCCGAATGTCGGACCTAGCGGTCTAGCCAAAAACATTCAGTACTTC. Amino acid sequence: CASSPNVGPSGLAKNIQYF.